One and the same sample provided the 17 T cell receptor beta chains below, sequenced in a study of cytomegalovirus exposure and HLA in healthy donors. The study ran its PCR with 60 Vbeta and 13 Jbeta primers. Sequencing used immunoSEQ multiplex PCR; TCRdb keeps in-frame clones, though not all of them. The sample yields 170,000 or so clones, roughly 80% seen once. Sequenced sample: PBMCs. These TCRs come from a woman aged 45-60 years in good health and CMV-seropositive.

The genes are TRBV13 and TRBJ2-1, with 8 bases identical to TRBD1. Germline V gene lookup returns CDR1 PRHDT and CDR2 FYEKMQ (reference sequence). This CDR3 is built from 14 residues. The ends lost 5 bases at V and 4 bases at J; junction bases unmatched: 4. The CDR3 loop reads CASSRGTGYNEQFF. The CDR3, as DNA: TGTGCCAGCAGCCGTGGGACAGGTTACAATGAGCAGTTCTTC.

The V gene is TRBV18, the J gene TRBJ1-1, with D perhaps matching TRBD1 (6 bases). This CDR3 is built from 15 residues. Germline loops: CDR1 KGHSH, CDR2 LQKENI. Trimming left V 0 bases short and J 5 bases short, with 13 bases between. The CDR3 region has the DNA TGTGCCAGCTCACCACCGGGGGGGCCGTGGACTGAAGCTTTCTTT. Translation: CASSPPGGPWTEAFF.

To note about this clone: A much bigger clone sits one base away, suggesting this may be a read error. The sample carries other DNA sequences with the same CDR3. The CDR3 reads CASSPGGTEAFF. The CDR3 coding sequence is TGTGCCAGCAGCCCGGGGGGGACTGAAGCTTTCTTT. The V call is TRBV14, the J call TRBJ1-1; a weak D match, TRBD1 (5 bases). V was shortened by 4 bases and J by 5 bases, with 8 bases between the two germline ends. CDR3 size: 12 residues. Germline V CDR1 and CDR2: SGHDN, FVKESK.

The V call is TRBV29-1, the J call TRBJ2-7; 8 bases agree with TRBD1. The CDR3 contains 13 residues. The V gene's germline CDR1 is SQVTM and CDR2 ANQGSEA. The junction had 13 bases not matched to a gene; V was cut back by 8 bases and J by 7 bases. The CDR3 DNA reads as TGCAGCATAACCCGGGACAGGACGGGAGAGCAGTACTTC. Its translation is CSITRDRTGEQYF.

The chain uses TRBV18 and TRBJ1-3; maybe TRBD1 (5 bases). CDR1 and CDR2 from the germline V gene are KGHSH and LQKENI. V was trimmed by 3 bases and J by 0 bases, leaving 9 bases between them. The CDR3 sequence is 15 residues long. The CDR3 loop reads CASSPQGISGNTIYF. In nucleotides, the CDR3 is TGTGCCAGCTCACCTCAGGGAATCTCTGGAAACACCATATATTTT.

The chain has TRBV30 and TRBJ1-5, with 10 positions matching TRBD1. In germline, CDR1 is GTSNPN, CDR2 SVGIG (reference sequence). The CDR3 has 13 amino acids. Unmatched junction bases numbered 1, after V lost 5 bases and J lost 3 bases. The CDR3 sequence is CAWGTGDNQPQHF. The CDR3 nucleotides are TGTGCCTGGGGGACAGGGGACAATCAGCCCCAGCATTTT.

This chain joins TRBV30 and TRBJ2-7, with 8 bases aligning to TRBD2. This CDR3 is 15 amino acids long. The trim removed 1 base at V and 1 base at J, leaving 6 bases unmatched. CDR1 is GTSNPN, CDR2 SVGIG, per germline (reference sequence). CDR3 loop: CAWSDRLALSYEQYF. In DNA, the CDR3 is TGTGCCTGGAGTGATAGACTAGCGCTTTCCTACGAGCAGTACTTC.

The V gene is TRBV10-3, the J gene TRBJ1-1; D is unclear. CDR1 and CDR2 from the germline V gene are ENHRY and SYGVKD. The CDR3 spans 16 residues. Trimming stripped 6 bases from V and 3 bases from J, with 20 bases between. In nucleotides, the CDR3 is TGTGCCATCAGGGAAGGAGGAGCCTCGGTTTACACTGAAGCTTTCTTT. It specifies CAIREGGASVYTEAFF.

This chain links TRBV19 with TRBJ1-1; TRBD1 is a possible D gene (5 bases). V was shortened by 6 bases and J by 3 bases, with 14 bases between the two germline ends. Germline CDR1 LNHDA, CDR2 SQIVND (reference sequence). The CDR3 loop spans 14 amino acids. The CDR3 DNA follows: TGTGCCAGTAGGCGCAAGGGGTTTGACACTGAAGCTTTCTTT. Its protein product is CASRRKGFDTEAFF.

There are a few counts of this clone. This chain joins TRBV10-1 and TRBJ2-3; D is undetermined. Trimming took 1 base from V and 1 from J, leaving 12 bases between them. CDR1 WNHNN and CDR2 SYGVQD come from the germline V gene (reference sequence). The CDR3 sequence is 16 residues long. The DNA for the CDR3 is TGCGCCAGCAGTGAGTTTATCGACTTAGGCACAGATACGCAGTATTTT. Translated: CASSEFIDLGTDTQYF.

There are a few counts of this clone. The rearrangement uses TRBV5-1 and TRBJ1-2, with a tentative D call TRBD1 (6 bases). Per germline, CDR1 SGHRS and CDR2 YFSETQ. This CDR3 contains 15 residues. V lost 0 bases, J lost 5 bases, and 14 bases lay in between. The CDR3 DNA follows: TGCGCCAGCAGCTTGGGGTCAGGGGCGGATTATGGCTACACCTTC. This translates into CASSLGSGADYGYTF.

The V and J genes are TRBV5-1 and TRBJ1-1, with D perhaps TRBD1 (6 bases). The CDR3 is 14 amino acids. CDR1 is SGHRS and CDR2 is YFSETQ in the germline V gene. Trimming removed 4 bases at V and 6 bases at J, with 16 bases between. DNA for the CDR3: TGCGCCAGCAGCCCGGAGGGGGGGAGCGCTGAAGCTTTCTTT. Translated: CASSPEGGSAEAFF. Supplemented by reference TRBV5-1 and TRBJ1-1, the full variable domain reads KAGVTQTPRYLIKTRGQQVTLSCSPISGHRSVSWYQQTPGQGLQFLFEYFSETQRNKGNFPGRFSGRQFSNSRSEMNVSTLELGDSALYLCASSPEGGSAEAFFGQGTRLTVV.

The chain links TRBV5-6 to TRBJ1-5, with 11 bases that match TRBD1. V trimming: 3 bases; J trimming: 5 bases; junction bases outside the gene matches: 4. Per germline, CDR1 SGHDT and CDR2 YYEEEE. The CDR3 runs to 15 residues. CDR3 nucleotides: TGTGCCAGCAGCTGGGGACAGGGGGGGGATCAGCCCCAGCATTTT. Its protein product is CASSWGQGGDQPQHF.

In DNA, the CDR3 is TGTGCCAGCAGCCCCCGACAGAGTAACTATGGCTACACCTTC. Its translation: CASSPRQSNYGYTF. This chain uses TRBV7-8 with TRBJ1-2; a possible D gene is TRBD1 (5 bases). V lost 5 bases and J lost 1, with 11 bases in between. Per germline, CDR1 SGHVS and CDR2 FQNEAQ. The CDR3 consists of 14 residues.

This clone was observed a few times. This chain joins TRBV5-1 and TRBJ2-1; 13 nucleotides match TRBD2. This CDR3 is built from 19 residues. The ends lost 3 bases at V and 5 bases at J; junction bases unmatched: 14. Germline values: CDR1 SGHRS, CDR2 YFSETQ. The CDR3 DNA is TGCGCCAGCAGCTCCCCGACTAGCGGGGGGACCCCTCAGCACAATGAGCAGTTCTTC. This sequence encodes CASSSPTSGGTPQHNEQFF. Full variable domain (missing parts from reference TRBV5-1 and TRBJ2-1): KAGVTQTPRYLIKTRGQQVTLSCSPISGHRSVSWYQQTPGQGLQFLFEYFSETQRNKGNFPGRFSGRQFSNSRSEMNVSTLELGDSALYLCASSSPTSGGTPQHNEQFFGPGTRLTVL.

The chain employs TRBV19 and TRBJ1-5; 7 positions agree with TRBD1. CDR1 LNHDA and CDR2 SQIVND come from the germline V gene (reference sequence). This CDR3 is 13 amino acids long. V lost 6 bases, J lost 1 base, and 0 bases stayed unmatched. The CDR3 spells CASRTGSNQPQHF. CDR3 sequence (DNA): TGTGCCAGTAGGACAGGGAGCAATCAGCCCCAGCATTTT.

The chain has TRBV10-1 and TRBJ2-7, with 7 bases fitting TRBD2. The germline V gene has CDR1 WNHNN and CDR2 SYGVQD (reference sequence). With V trimmed by 7 bases and J by 4 bases, 7 bases remained unmatched. The CDR3 totals 13 residues. The CDR3 protein is CASNTSDSYEQYF. The DNA of the CDR3 is TGCGCCAGCAACACTAGCGACTCTTACGAGCAGTACTTC.